This is a list of T cell receptor beta chains from one sample in a study of cytomegalovirus exposure and HLA in healthy donors. The protocol was immunoSEQ multiplex PCR, while the TCRdb copy is restricted to in-frame clones and leaves out a portion. This sample yields over 110,000 clones, of which around three quarters are seen a single time; around 5.9% belongs to the top ten. Sequenced input: PBMCs. The receptors were gathered from a woman aged 40 to 50 in good health and CMV-seropositive. CDR3s include the opening cysteine and the closing phenylalanine or tryptophan. The D gene is left open where the match is weak. Some rows mark clone size as missing; the rest say once, few, many or name a class of expanded clone.

size	V	J	D	DNA	CDR3
NA	TRBV6-1	TRBJ2-3	TRBD2	TGTGCCAATGGACTAGAGAGGACAGATACGCAGTATTTT	CANGLERTDTQYF
NA	TRBV19	TRBJ1-5	NA	TGTGCCAGTAGTGGGGGCAGGGGCCTCATCACGCCCCAGCATTTT	CASSGGRGLITPQHF
NA	TRBV2	TRBJ1-5	NA	TGTGCCAGCAGTGAAGAGGAGACCGGGAATCAGCCCCAGCATTTT	CASSEEETGNQPQHF
NA	TRBV19	TRBJ1-3	NA	TGTGCCAGTAGTATGATACAGAGCTCTGGAAACACCATATATTTT	CASSMIQSSGNTIYF
NA	TRBV15	TRBJ1-1	TRBD1	TGTGCCACCAGCAGAGGCGGGACAGGGAACACTGAAGCTTTCTTT	CATSRGGTGNTEAFF
NA	TRBV28	TRBJ1-2	NA	TGTGCCAGCAGTTTCTCGGGGGGCGCGTACGGCTACACCTTC	CASSFSGGAYGYTF
NA	TRBV6-1	TRBJ1-5	NA	TGTGCCAGCAGGGAATTGGGTATGTCCAGGGTCAATCAGCCCCAGCATTTT	CASRELGMSRVNQPQHF
few	TRBV7-9	TRBJ2-1	TRBD1	TGTTCCAGCAGCTTAGTTGAGGGACAGGGTAGAGATGAGCAGTTCTTC	CSSSLVEGQGRDEQFF
NA	TRBV28	TRBJ1-2	TRBD1	TGTGCCAGCAGTATACTTAGGGGGCAGGGTGGCTACACCTTC	CASSILRGQGGYTF
NA	TRBV19	TRBJ2-1	TRBD2	TGTGCCAGTAGTAGGGGACTAGCGGGAGGAACCGGGAATGAGCAGTTCTTC	CASSRGLAGGTGNEQFF
once	TRBV19	TRBJ1-1	NA	TGTGCCTCCAGCCTGGCGGGTAGGAGAACTGAAGCTTTCTTT	CASSLAGRRTEAFF
NA	TRBV5-1	TRBJ2-5	NA	TGCGCCAGCAGCTTGGAGACAGGTGGGGGTAAGACCCAGTACTTC	CASSLETGGGKTQYF
NA	TRBV5-1	TRBJ1-1	NA	TGCGCCAGCAGCTTTGTTCAGAACACTGAAGCTTTCTTT	CASSFVQNTEAFF
NA	TRBV19	TRBJ2-2	NA	TGTGCCAGTAGTATTCGAGCGGTCAACACCGGGGAGCTGTTTTTT	CASSIRAVNTGELFF
once	TRBV7-2	TRBJ1-6	NA	TGTGCCAGCAGCTTAGACAAGAATTCACCCCTCCACTTT	CASSLDKNSPLHF
NA	TRBV6-1	TRBJ1-2	NA	TGTGCCAGCAGGGAGGGGCAGGGAGAGAACTATGGCTACACCTTC	CASREGQGENYGYTF